This TCR beta chain emerged from a study of cytomegalovirus exposure and HLA in healthy donors. The germline gives CDR1 LNHDA, CDR2 SQIVND (reference sequence). Trimming took 2 bases from V and 14 from J; bases not matched to a gene: 7. CDR3 length: 13 residues. The PCR contained 60 Vbeta and 13 Jbeta primers. Assay: immunoSEQ multiplex PCR; the TCRdb copy retains only in-frame clones and omits some. The sample carries roughly 160,000 clones, roughly 85% recorded once. The rearrangement uses TRBV19 and TRBJ2-1; 9 positions agree with TRBD2. Sequencing was carried out using PBMCs. The origin of this receptor is a boy younger than 10 in good health and CMV-seronegative. In nucleotides, the CDR3 is TGTGCCAGTAGTATATTGGGACTAGCCCCCAAGTTCTTC. This encodes CASSILGLAPKFF.